The clone carrying this T cell receptor beta chain was recorded only once. Its antigen is not known. These data are taken from a study of cytomegalovirus exposure and HLA in healthy donors. Whole-study results and caveats: No immune exposure information besides CMV serostatus was available. Later on, a genetic analysis was performed. It linked a missense variant in DCLRE1C with V- and J-gene trimming of TCR beta.

Germline loops: CDR1 SGHTA, CDR2 FQGNSA. The CDR3 consists of 16 residues. The ends were cut back, 4 bases at V and 8 bases at J, with 21 bases in the middle. PCR primers comprised 60 Vbeta and 13 Jbeta primers. TCRdb's table, derived via immunoSEQ multiplex PCR, lists solely in-frame clones and lacks some. The table lists some 130,000 clones, about 85% of them singletons. This receptor was obtained from a boy aged 10-17 years in good health and CMV-seronegative. The J gene is TRBJ1-5, the V gene TRBV7-2, with D perhaps matching TRBD1 (6 bases). Sequences were obtained from PBMCs. CDR3 amino acids: CASSSHSVTGLEPQHF. The CDR3 DNA follows: TGTGCCAGCAGCTCCCATAGTGTCACAGGGTTGGAGCCCCAGCATTTT.